This T cell receptor beta chain was sequenced for a study of T cell repertoires in cytomegalovirus infection. Study information: An indication of both CMV infection and matching HLA type came from public TCR beta signatures.

TCRdb analysed the reads with MiXCR anew, one entry per CDR3 protein. The sample records roughly 46,000 distinct CDR3 sequences, approximately 22% being singletons. At least ten counts were recorded for this clonotype. Its antigen is unknown. The V and J ends lost 2 bases and 6 bases respectively, with 14 bases between them. The CDR3 has 15 amino acids. Germline V lookup: CDR1 MNHNS, CDR2 SASEGT. The chain has TRBV6-1 and TRBJ1-5, with a possible D match to TRBD1 (6 bases). The sequence derives from a human donor in good health (CMV status not recorded). Some clones in this sample may be carry-over from other donors' samples. Source material: PBMCs, sequenced either directly or after in vitro stimulation (not recorded which). CDR3 region: CASSENAGAAQPQHF. The CDR3, as DNA: TGTGCCAGCAGTGAAAACGCGGGGGCGGCTCAGCCCCAGCATTTT.